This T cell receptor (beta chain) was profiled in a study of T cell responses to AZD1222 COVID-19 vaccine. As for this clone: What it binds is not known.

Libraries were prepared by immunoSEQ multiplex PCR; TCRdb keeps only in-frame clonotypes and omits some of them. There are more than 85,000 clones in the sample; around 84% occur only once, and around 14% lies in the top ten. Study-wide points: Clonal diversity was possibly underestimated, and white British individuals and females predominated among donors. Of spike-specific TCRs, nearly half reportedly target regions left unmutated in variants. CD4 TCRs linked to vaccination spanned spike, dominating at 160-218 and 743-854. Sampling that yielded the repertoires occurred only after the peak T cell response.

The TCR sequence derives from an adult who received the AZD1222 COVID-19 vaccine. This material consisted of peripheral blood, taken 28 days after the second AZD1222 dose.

CDR3 in amino acids: CASSLTAGQGVYGYTF. For the CDR3, the DNA is TGTGCCAGCAGCTTAACAGCCGGACAGGGGGTCTATGGCTACACCTTC. The chain has TRBV7-2 and TRBJ1-2; 10 bases match TRBD1. Germline assignment: CDR1 SGHTA and CDR2 FQGNSA. CDR3 length: 16 amino acids. Trimming took 2 bases from V and 4 from J; bases not matched to a gene: 7.